The entry that follows covers one T cell receptor (beta chain) sequence. As yet, its antigen is unknown. The data were taken from a study of cytotoxic CD8 clonotypes in ibrutinib-treated CLL. Study-level points and caveats: Samples were collected at differing times from sustained-remission and progressing patients. Stable or contracted on treatment, public clonotypes were also uncommon.

The assay was immunoSEQ multiplex PCR, and TCRdb's table has in-frame clones only and misses some. The sample shows 250,000 to 350,000 clones, 60% to 80% of them seen only once. Trimming removed 6 bases at V and 0 bases at J, with 9 bases between. Germline V gives CDR1 SGHTA, CDR2 FQGTGA. This CDR3 comprises 13 residues. The V call is TRBV7-3, the J call TRBJ2-7; no clear D gene. This TCR was recovered from a human donor with chronic lymphocytic leukemia. Here the sequenced sample was PBMCs, taken at disease progression, from a patient treated with ibrutinib. CDR3 residues: CASSLLGSYEQYF. CDR3 nucleotide sequence: TGTGCCAGCAGTCTACTGGGCTCCTACGAGCAGTACTTC.